Described below is a single T cell receptor (beta chain) sequence and its context. The study sorted every CD8+ T cell subset in triplicate at 300,000 or so cells each. UMI-tagged TRB cDNA libraries were built via 5' RACE. TCRdb reprocessed the 5' RACE reads and reports one entry per CDR3 protein, with no DNA. The sample's table shows thousands of distinct CDR3 sequences. The record originates from a study of CXCR3-negative and CXCR3-positive naive CD8 T cells. The germline CDR1 and CDR2 sequences are SGHAT and FQDESV (reference sequence). The CDR3 has 13 amino acids. V usage is TRBV11-1 and J usage is TRBJ2-7. The sample taken for sequencing was naive CXCR3- CD8+ T cells from blood. Subset defined: CD45RO-CCR7+CD27+CD95- naive CD8+ T cells lacking CXCR3 (TNR3-). The TCR was taken from a human donor in good health. Some clones in this sample may be carry-over from other donors' samples. CDR3 protein: CASSLDQGYEQYF.